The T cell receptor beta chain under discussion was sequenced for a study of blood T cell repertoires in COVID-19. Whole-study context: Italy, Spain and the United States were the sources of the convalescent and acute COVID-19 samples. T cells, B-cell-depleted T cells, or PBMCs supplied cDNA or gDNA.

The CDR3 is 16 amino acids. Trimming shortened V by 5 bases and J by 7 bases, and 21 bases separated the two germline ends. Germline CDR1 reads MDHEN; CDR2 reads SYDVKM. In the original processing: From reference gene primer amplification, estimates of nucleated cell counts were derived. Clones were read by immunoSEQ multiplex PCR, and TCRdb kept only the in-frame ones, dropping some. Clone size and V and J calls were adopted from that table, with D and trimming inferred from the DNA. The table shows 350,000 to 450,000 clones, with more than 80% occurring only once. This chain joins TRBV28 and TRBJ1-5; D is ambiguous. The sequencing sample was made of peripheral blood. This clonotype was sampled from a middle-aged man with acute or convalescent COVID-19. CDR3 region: CASSNNRVEGGQPQHF. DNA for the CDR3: TGTGCCAGCAGTAACAATAGGGTTGAGGGAGGACAGCCCCAGCATTTT.